This T cell receptor beta chain was captured in a study of CD4+ T cells in melanoma. Study observations and caveats: Reportedly, melanoma neoantigen-specific CD4+ T cells showed varied differentiation states.

Germline loops: CDR1 SGHVS, CDR2 FNYEAQ. The V and J ends lost 0 bases and 2 bases respectively, with 10 bases between them. CDR3 length equals 16 residues. To note about this clone: The antigen is unknown.

Clones were sequenced by immunoSEQ multiplex PCR, and TCRdb holds only the in-frame ones, with some missing. The table includes approximately 110,000 clones, about 90% detected once. Sequenced: peripheral blood. V usage is TRBV7-6 and J usage is TRBJ2-2, with D perhaps given as TRBD1 or TRBD2 (6 bases each). This receptor was taken from a human donor with melanoma. CDR3 sequence (DNA): TGTGCCAGCAGCTTAGCTCGGGGGCTCAACACCGGGGAGCTGTTTTTT. Translation: CASSLARGLNTGELFF.